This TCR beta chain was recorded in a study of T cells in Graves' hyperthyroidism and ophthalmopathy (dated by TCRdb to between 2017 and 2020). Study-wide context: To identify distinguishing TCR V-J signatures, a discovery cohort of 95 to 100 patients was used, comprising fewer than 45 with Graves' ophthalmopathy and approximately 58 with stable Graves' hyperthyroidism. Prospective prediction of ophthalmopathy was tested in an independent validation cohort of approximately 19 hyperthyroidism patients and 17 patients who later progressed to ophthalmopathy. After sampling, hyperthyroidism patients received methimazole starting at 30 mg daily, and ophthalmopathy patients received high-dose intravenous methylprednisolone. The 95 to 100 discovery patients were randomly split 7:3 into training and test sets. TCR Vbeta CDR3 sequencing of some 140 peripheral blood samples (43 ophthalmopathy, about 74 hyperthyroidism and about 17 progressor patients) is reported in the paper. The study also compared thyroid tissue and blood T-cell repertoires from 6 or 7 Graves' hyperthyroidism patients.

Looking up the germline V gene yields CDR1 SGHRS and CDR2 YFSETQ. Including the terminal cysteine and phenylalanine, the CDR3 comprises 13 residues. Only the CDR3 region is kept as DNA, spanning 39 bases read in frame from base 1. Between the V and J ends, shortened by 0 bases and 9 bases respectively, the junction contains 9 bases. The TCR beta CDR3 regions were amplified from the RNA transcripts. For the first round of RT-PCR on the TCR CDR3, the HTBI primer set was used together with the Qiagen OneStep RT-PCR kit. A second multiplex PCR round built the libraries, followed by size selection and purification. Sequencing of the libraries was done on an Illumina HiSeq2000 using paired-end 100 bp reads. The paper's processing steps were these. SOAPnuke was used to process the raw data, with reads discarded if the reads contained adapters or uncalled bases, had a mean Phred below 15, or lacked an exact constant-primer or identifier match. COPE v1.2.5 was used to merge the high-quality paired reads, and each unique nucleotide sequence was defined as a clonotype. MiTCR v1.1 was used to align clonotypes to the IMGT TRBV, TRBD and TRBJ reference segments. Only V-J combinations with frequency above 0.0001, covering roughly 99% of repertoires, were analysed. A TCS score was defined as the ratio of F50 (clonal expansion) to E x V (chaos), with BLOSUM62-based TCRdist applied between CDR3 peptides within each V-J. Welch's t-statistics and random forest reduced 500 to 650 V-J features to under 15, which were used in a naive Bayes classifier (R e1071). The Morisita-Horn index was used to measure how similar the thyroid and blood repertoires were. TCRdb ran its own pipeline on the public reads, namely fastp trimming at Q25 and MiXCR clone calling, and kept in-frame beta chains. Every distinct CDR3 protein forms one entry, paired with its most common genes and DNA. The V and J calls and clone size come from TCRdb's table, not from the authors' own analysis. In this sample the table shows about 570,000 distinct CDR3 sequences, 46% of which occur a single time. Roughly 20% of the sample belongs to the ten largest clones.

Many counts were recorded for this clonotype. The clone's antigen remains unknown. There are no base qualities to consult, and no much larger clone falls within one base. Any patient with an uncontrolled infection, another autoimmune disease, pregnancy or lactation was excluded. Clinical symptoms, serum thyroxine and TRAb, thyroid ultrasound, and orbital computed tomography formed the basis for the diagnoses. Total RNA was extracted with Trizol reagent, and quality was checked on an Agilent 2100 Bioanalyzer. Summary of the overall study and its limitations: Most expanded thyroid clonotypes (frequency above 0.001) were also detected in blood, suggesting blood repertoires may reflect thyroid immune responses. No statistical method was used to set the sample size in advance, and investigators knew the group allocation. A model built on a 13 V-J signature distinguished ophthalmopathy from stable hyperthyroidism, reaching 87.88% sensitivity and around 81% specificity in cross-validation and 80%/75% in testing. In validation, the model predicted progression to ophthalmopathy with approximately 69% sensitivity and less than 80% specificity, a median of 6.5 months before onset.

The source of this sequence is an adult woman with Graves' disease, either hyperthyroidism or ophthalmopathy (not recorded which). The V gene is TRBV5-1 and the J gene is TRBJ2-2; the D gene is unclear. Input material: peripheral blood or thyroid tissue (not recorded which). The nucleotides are TGCGCCAGCAGCTTGGGATCCAGGAGGGAGCTGTTTTTT. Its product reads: CASSLGSRRELFF. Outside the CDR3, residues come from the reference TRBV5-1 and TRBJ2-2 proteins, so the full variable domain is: KAGVTQTPRYLIKTRGQQVTLSCSPISGHRSVSWYQQTPGQGLQFLFEYFSETQRNKGNFPGRFSGRQFSNSRSEMNVSTLELGDSALYLCASSLGSRRELFFGEGSRLTVL.